These 24 T cell receptor beta chains share one sample of origin, sequenced in a study of brain T cells in children with intractable seizures. Time point specified: blood from clinic visit 5 months post-surgery; TSC patient then seizure free. TCRdb's copy holds only in-frame clones and misses some; the assay was immunoSEQ multiplex PCR. In the table there are 300,000 to 400,000 clones, about 94% of which are singletons. The sequences come from peripheral blood, collected 4 to 6 months after surgery. The receptors originated from a boy under two years old with tuberous sclerosis and intractable seizures.

V and J are TRBV28 and TRBJ2-7, with 13 positions matching TRBD2. CDR1 and CDR2 (germline): MDHEN, SYDVKM. The CDR3 has 17 residues. Trimming removed 4 bases from V and 2 bases from J; junction bases left unmatched: 8. As DNA, the CDR3 is TGTGCCAGCAGTTCACGAACTAGCGGGAGGGGAACCTACGAGCAGTACTTC. Its translation: CASSSRTSGRGTYEQYF. The entire variable domain, with the rest obtained from reference TRBV28 and TRBJ2-7, is as follows: DVKVTQSSRYLVKRTGEKVFLECVQDMDHENMFWYRQDPGLGLRLIYFSYDVKMKEKGDIPEGYSVSREKKERFSLILESASTNQTSMYLCASSSRTSGRGTYEQYFGPGTRLTVT.

This rearrangement joins TRBV30 to TRBJ1-2; TRBD1 matches at 8 bases. The CDR3 consists of 15 residues. Germline CDR1 and CDR2: GTSNPN and SVGIG (reference sequence). V trimming: 0 bases; J trimming: 7 bases; junction bases outside the gene matches: 10. The CDR3 loop reads CAWSVQGAGSIGYTF. The CDR3 DNA reads TGTGCCTGGAGTGTCCAGGGGGCTGGAAGTATTGGCTACACCTTC.

The chain has TRBV5-1 and TRBJ1-5, with D uncertain. This CDR3 contains 13 residues. Trimming shortened V by 0 bases and J by 7 bases, and 8 bases separated the two germline ends. The V gene's germline CDR1 is SGHRS and CDR2 YFSETQ. The CDR3 spells CASSLGLRQPQHF. In nucleotides, the CDR3 is TGCGCCAGCAGCTTGGGACTGAGGCAGCCCCAGCATTTT.

The rearrangement links TRBV13 to TRBJ2-1; D gene ambiguous. The CDR3 extends over 14 amino acids. Germline assignment: CDR1 PRHDT and CDR2 FYEKMQ (reference sequence). Trimming left V 0 bases short and J 10 bases short, with 13 bases between. CDR3 in DNA: TGTGCCAGCAGCTTAGGCCGCTCGTTTACCGAGCAGTTCTTC. It encodes CASSLGRSFTEQFF. Looking up the rest from reference TRBV13 and TRBJ2-1 gives the full variable domain: AAGVIQSPRHLIKEKRETATLKCYPIPRHDTVYWYQQGPGQDPQFLISFYEKMQSDKGSIPDRFSAQQFSDYHSELNMSSLELGDSALYFCASSLGRSFTEQFFGPGTRLTVL.

This chain joins TRBV9 and TRBJ1-4; perhaps TRBD1 as D (5 bases). Germline loops: CDR1 SGDLS, CDR2 YYNGEE. This CDR3 region has 13 residues. Trimming stripped 4 bases from V and 4 bases from J, with 8 bases between. The CDR3 DNA reads TGTGCCAGCAGCCTGGGGGTTAATGAAAAACTGTTTTTT. As protein: CASSLGVNEKLFF.

The chain is built from TRBV7-3 and TRBJ2-5; D is unresolved. V dropped 0 bases and J dropped 3 bases, with 5 bases sitting between them. CDR1 SGHTA and CDR2 FQGTGA come from the germline V gene. This CDR3 region has 13 residues. The CDR3 here is CASSLTVKETQYF. The CDR3 DNA reads TGTGCCAGCAGCTTAACGGTTAAAGAGACCCAGTACTTC.

The chain links TRBV10-2 to TRBJ2-2; 10 positions agree with TRBD2. CDR1 and CDR2 (germline): WSHSY, SAAADI. The CDR3 covers 16 residues. After removal of 8 bases from V and 6 bases from J, the junction contained 12 bases not matched to a gene. The CDR3 DNA reads TGCGCCAGCCACGAAAGGCTAGCGGGAGTCTCCGGGGAGCTGTTTTTT. This gives the protein CASHERLAGVSGELFF.

The V gene is TRBV5-1, the J gene TRBJ1-3, with a possible D match to TRBD1 (5 bases). The V end was cut by 1 base, the J end by 7 bases, with 12 bases between. CDR1 SGHRS and CDR2 YFSETQ come from the germline V gene. The CDR3 is 14 residues long. The CDR3 nucleotides read TGCGCCAGCAGCTTGAGCGTGCAGGGCAACACCATATATTTT. Its translation is CASSLSVQGNTIYF.

V and J are TRBV5-1 and TRBJ2-2, with 10 nucleotides matching TRBD1. The CDR3 is 16 amino acids. V lost 0 bases, J lost 5 bases, and 4 bases stayed unmatched. Looked up from germline, CDR1 is SGHRS and CDR2 is YFSETQ. This CDR3 reads CASSLEGQGRTGELFF. As DNA, the CDR3 is TGCGCCAGCAGCTTGGAGGGACAGGGGAGGACCGGGGAGCTGTTTTTT.

The chain links TRBV29-1 to TRBJ2-7; D might be TRBD1 (5 bases). The V and J ends lost 5 bases and 3 bases respectively, with 11 bases between them. The CDR3 is 12 residues long. Germline loops: CDR1 SQVTM, CDR2 ANQGSEA. CDR3 sequence: CSVLGPRYEQYF. DNA for the CDR3: TGCAGCGTTTTGGGGCCTCGCTACGAGCAGTACTTC.

The chain uses TRBV7-2 and TRBJ2-1; TRBD2 agrees at 9 bases. This CDR3 is 15 amino acids long. Looked up from germline, CDR1 is SGHTA and CDR2 is FQGNSA. J lost 10 bases, V lost 1 base, and 8 bases had no gene match. Here the CDR3 DNA reads TGTGCCAGCAGCTTAGAGACTAGCGGCTTTAGAGAGCAGTTCTTC. Its protein is CASSLETSGFREQFF.

The CDR3 sequence: CASSIDGQYSPTQYF. The DNA of the CDR3 is TGTGCCAGTAGTATAGATGGACAGTACTCCCCGACCCAGTACTTC. The chain couples TRBV19 to TRBJ2-5; the D gene is possibly TRBD1 (6 bases). This CDR3 has 15 amino acids. Germline CDR1 is LNHDA and CDR2 is SQIVND (reference sequence). Trimming pared 0 bases from V and 7 bases from J, leaving 15 bases between.

J is TRBJ2-7 and V is TRBV27; 9 bases are shared with TRBD1. CDR3 length equals 14 residues. The V segment lost 5 bases and the J segment 4 bases; nucleotides outside the gene matches: 6. The germline V gene has CDR1 MNHEY and CDR2 SMNVEV (reference sequence). The CDR3 coding sequence is TGTGCCAGCAGTGTGACAGGGGGTTATTACGAGCAGTACTTC. Its translation is CASSVTGGYYEQYF.

In DNA, the CDR3 is TGTGCCTGGACGGTAGCGGGGGGGCCAGATACGCAGTATTTT. Amino acid sequence: CAWTVAGGPDTQYF. V and J are TRBV30 and TRBJ2-3, with TRBD2 matching over 11 bases. Germline loops: CDR1 GTSNPN, CDR2 SVGIG (reference sequence). Trimming at V came to 4 bases and at J to 4 bases, leaving 4 bases not matched to a gene. There are 14 residues in the CDR3.

Remarks on this clone: The same CDR3 arises from other DNA sequences in this sample as well. The chain couples TRBV12-3 or TRBV12-4 to TRBJ1-1, with TRBD1 as a possible D gene (6 bases). The CDR3 has 13 amino acids. The V end lost 3 bases, the J end lost 4 bases, and 9 bases lay between the germline ends. CDR3 loop: CASSLGGATEAFF. The CDR3 DNA sequence: TGTGCCAGCAGTTTGGGGGGGGCCACTGAAGCTTTCTTT.

This chain connects TRBV18 to TRBJ1-4; D gene unclear. The CDR3 spans 16 residues. The germline V gene encodes CDR1 KGHSH and CDR2 LQKENI. With 1 base removed from V and 5 bases from J, the gap between germline ends came to 14 bases. The CDR3 coding sequence is TGTGCCAGCTCACCACAGGCCCCACAGTCAAATGAAAAACTGTTTTTT. As protein: CASSPQAPQSNEKLFF.

The chain couples TRBV6-5 to TRBJ1-5; 10 bases match TRBD1. Germline CDR1 MNHEY, CDR2 SVGAGI. This CDR3 region has 15 residues. Losses at the gene ends were 6 bases for V and 4 bases for J; bases not matched to a gene: 6. CDR3 DNA sequence: TGTGCCAGCAGCGTGACAGGGGGCAGTAATCAGCCCCAGCATTTT. Its protein is CASSVTGGSNQPQHF.

V and J are TRBV6-4 and TRBJ2-3; D ambiguous. V lost 6 bases and J 0 bases, leaving 7 bases between the germline ends. This CDR3 comprises 13 residues. Germline V lookup: CDR1 MRHNA, CDR2 SNTAGT. For the CDR3, the DNA is TGTGCCAGCAGCCTGGACAGCACAGATACGCAGTATTTT. Translation: CASSLDSTDTQYF.

This clone was counted once. This chain links TRBV30 with TRBJ1-5; D remains unclear. V lost 0 bases to trimming and J lost 5 bases, with 5 bases between them. The germline CDR1 and CDR2 sequences are GTSNPN and SVGIG (reference sequence). This CDR3 contains 12 residues. The CDR3 protein is CAWSVKDQPQHF. For the CDR3, the DNA is TGTGCCTGGAGTGTGAAGGATCAGCCCCAGCATTTT. The entire variable domain, with the rest obtained from reference TRBV30 and TRBJ1-5, is as follows: SQTIHQWPATLVQPVGSPLSLECTVEGTSNPNLYWYRQAAGRGLQLLFYSVGIGQISSEVPQNLSASRPQDRQFILSSKKLLLSDSGFYLCAWSVKDQPQHFGDGTRLSIL.

The chain is built from TRBV24-1 and TRBJ1-2; 7 bases line up with TRBD1. The germline CDR1 and CDR2 sequences are KGHDR and SFDVKD. V shed 9 bases and J 2 bases; nucleotides not matched to a gene: 2. The CDR3 totals 12 residues. CDR3 in amino acids: CATRDRNYGYTF. CDR3 sequence (DNA): TGTGCCACCCGGGACAGAAACTATGGCTACACCTTC.

CDR3 sequence (DNA): TGTGCCAGCAGCTTAGTGGCGGGGGAAGGGACCCAGTACTTC. Translated: CASSLVAGEGTQYF. The genes are TRBV13 and TRBJ2-5; 7 bases are shared with TRBD2. Germline loops: CDR1 PRHDT, CDR2 FYEKMQ (reference sequence). CDR3 length: 14 amino acids. J was trimmed by 7 bases and V by 1 base; bases with no gene match: 6. Based on the CDR3 plus reference TRBV13 and TRBJ2-5, the full variable domain is AAGVIQSPRHLIKEKRETATLKCYPIPRHDTVYWYQQGPGQDPQFLISFYEKMQSDKGSIPDRFSAQQFSDYHSELNMSSLELGDSALYFCASSLVAGEGTQYFGPGTRLLVL.

This clone was seen only a few times. The chain combines TRBV7-9 with TRBJ1-6; unclear D gene. Germline V gene data show CDR1 as SEHNR and CDR2 as FQNEAQ (reference sequence). The CDR3 sequence is 16 residues long. The V end lost 3 bases, the J end lost 2 bases, and 11 bases lay between the germline ends. The DNA for the CDR3 is TGTGCCAGCAGCTTGGGATCAGGCCCCTATAATTCACCCCTCCACTTT. Protein product: CASSLGSGPYNSPLHF. The complete variable domain, with remaining parts taken from reference TRBV7-9 and TRBJ1-6, reads DTGVSQNPRHKITKRGQNVTFRCDPISEHNRLYWYRQTLGQGPEFLTYFQNEAQLEKSRLLSDRFSAERPKGSFSTLEIQRTEQGDSAMYLCASSLGSGPYNSPLHFGNGTRLTVT.

The rearrangement links TRBV7-9 to TRBJ1-1; D not certain. The CDR3 is made up of 15 amino acids. Per germline, CDR1 SEHNR and CDR2 FQNEAQ (reference sequence). V was clipped by 3 bases and J by 2 bases, with 13 bases between them. The CDR3: CASSLVDPLNTEAFF. In DNA, the CDR3 is TGTGCCAGCAGCTTGGTCGATCCCTTAAACACTGAAGCTTTCTTT.

V is TRBV5-1 and J is TRBJ2-7; weak D call: TRBD1 (5 bases). The germline V and J ends were trimmed by 7 bases and 3 bases, with 11 bases remaining between them. Looked up from germline, CDR1 is SGHRS and CDR2 is YFSETQ. The CDR3 is 12 residues long. The CDR3 protein is CASRQDSYEQYF. CDR3 coding DNA: TGCGCCAGCCGTCAAGACAGCTACGAGCAGTACTTC.